This T cell receptor beta chain is from a study of regulatory T cells in long-lasting Graves disease. Study summary: The criterion for persistent Graves' disease was over 5 years of antithyroid drugs with positive TSH receptor antibodies.

The time point is: persistent/refractory GD, antithyroid drugs over 5 years with positive TRAb. From RNA extracted from PBMCs, the TCR library was made. The patients were drawn from one endocrinology department in Xi'an, China. Comments on this clonotype: The antigen remains unidentified.

V gave up 3 bases and J gave up 2 bases, with 5 bases separating them. The germline gives CDR1 MNHEY, CDR2 SVGEGT. CDR3 length equals 13 residues. HTBI primers from iRepertoire and Arm-PCR of CDR3 regions yielded the TCR beta libraries. In TCRdb, the multiplex PCR reads were re-called with MiXCR into one record per CDR3 protein. The repertoire holds more than 300,000 distinct CDR3 sequences, with 20% to 25% as singletons. General observations from the study: TRBV28, TRBJ1-2 and TRBJ2-5 were favored in persistent disease. Since the sample size was small, accuracy may have been reduced.

The origin of this receptor is a woman in her 40s with Graves disease. J is TRBJ2-1 and V is TRBV6-2 or TRBV6-3; D gene unclear. The sequenced sample was peripheral blood mononuclear cells (PBMCs), obtained when the disease was refractory, from a patient treated with antithyroid drugs. CDR3 DNA: TGTGCCAGCAGTTATCAGGCCTACAATGAGCAGTTCTTC. It encodes CASSYQAYNEQFF.